This TCR beta chain was sequenced in a study of immune heterogeneity within non-small cell lung tumors. For the study at large: There were a few squamous cell carcinomas, more than eight non-squamous carcinomas and 1 tumor not otherwise specified.

This clonotype ranks as medium-sized. Its cognate antigen is unknown. Study results and caveats: T-cell clonality in a given local region correlated moderately yet significantly with the local tumor mutational burden (R about 0.35). Recurrence of the same dominant CDR3 beta clonotypes was seen across tumor sites within a patient, and site-unique high-frequency clones were present alongside them.

The template for each sample was roughly 600 ng of genomic DNA, which had been extracted from bulk tumor tissue. Taken during surgery, several biopsies per primary tumor were spaced as far apart as possible within the tumor mass. Enrolled patients presented with newly diagnosed, previously untreated non-small cell lung cancer and underwent curative surgery. Donors were newly diagnosed non-small cell lung cancer patients having surgery with curative intent. Multiplex PCR amplified the TCR beta CDR3 region. Its first round ran for approximately 10 cycles with 32 V and 13 J primers. Each CDR3 protein is one row after TCRdb ran MiXCR on the multiplex PCR reads. The sample has 13,000 or so distinct CDR3 sequences, around 23% seen once. In germline, CDR1 is SGHTA, CDR2 FQGTGA. V was trimmed by 4 bases and J by 4 bases, leaving 16 bases between them. This CDR3 comprises 16 residues.

The TCR comes from a middle-aged man with non-small cell lung cancer. The chain links TRBV7-3 to TRBJ2-2; maybe TRBD2 (5 bases). Sequences were obtained from lung tumor tissue. The CDR3 DNA is TGTGCCAGCAGCTCCCGCTCAGGCGGGCGCACCGGGGAGCTGTTTTTT. Translation: CASSSRSGGRTGELFF.